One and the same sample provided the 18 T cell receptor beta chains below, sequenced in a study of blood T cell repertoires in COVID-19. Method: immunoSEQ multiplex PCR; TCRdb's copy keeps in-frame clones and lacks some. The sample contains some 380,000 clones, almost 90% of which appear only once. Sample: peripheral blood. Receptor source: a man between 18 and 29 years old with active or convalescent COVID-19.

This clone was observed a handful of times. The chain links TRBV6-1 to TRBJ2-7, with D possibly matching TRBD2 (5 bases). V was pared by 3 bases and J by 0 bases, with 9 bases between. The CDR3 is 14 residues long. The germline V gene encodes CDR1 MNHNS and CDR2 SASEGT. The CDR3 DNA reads TGTGCCAGCAGTGAGGTTAGCGTCTCCTACGAGCAGTACTTC. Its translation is CASSEVSVSYEQYF.

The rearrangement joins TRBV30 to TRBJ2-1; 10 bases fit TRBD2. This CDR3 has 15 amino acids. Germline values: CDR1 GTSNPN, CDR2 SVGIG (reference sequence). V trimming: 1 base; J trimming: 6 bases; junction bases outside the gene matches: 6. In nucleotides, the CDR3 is TGTGCCTGGAGTGCCGGACTAGCGGCACCCAATGAGCAGTTCTTC. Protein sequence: CAWSAGLAAPNEQFF.

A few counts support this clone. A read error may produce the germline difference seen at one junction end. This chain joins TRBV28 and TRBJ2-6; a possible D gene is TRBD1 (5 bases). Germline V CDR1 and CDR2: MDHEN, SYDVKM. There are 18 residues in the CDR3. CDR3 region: CASRSLQASRSGANVLTF. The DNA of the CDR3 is TGTGCCAGCAGAAGTTTACAGGCAAGCCGCTCTGGGGCCAACGTGCTGACTTTC.

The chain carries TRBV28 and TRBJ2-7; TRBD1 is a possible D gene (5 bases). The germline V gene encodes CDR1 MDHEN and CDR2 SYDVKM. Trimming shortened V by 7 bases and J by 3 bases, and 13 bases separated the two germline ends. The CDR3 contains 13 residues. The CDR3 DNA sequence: TGTGCCAGCATATCGTCCAGGGACTACGAGCAGTACTTC. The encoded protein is CASISSRDYEQYF.

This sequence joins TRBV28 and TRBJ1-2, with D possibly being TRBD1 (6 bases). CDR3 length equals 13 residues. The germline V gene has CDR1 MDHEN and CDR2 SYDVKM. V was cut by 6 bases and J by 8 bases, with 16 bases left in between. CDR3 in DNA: TGTGCCAGCAGGCTTAACGGACAGAACGGCTACACCTTC. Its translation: CASRLNGQNGYTF.

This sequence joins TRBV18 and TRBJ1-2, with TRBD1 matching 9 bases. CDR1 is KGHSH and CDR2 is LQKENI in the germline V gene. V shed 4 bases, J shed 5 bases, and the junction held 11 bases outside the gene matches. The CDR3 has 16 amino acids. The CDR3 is CASSLPGQGTSYGYTF. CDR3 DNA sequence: TGTGCCAGCTCACTACCTGGACAGGGGACCTCATATGGCTACACCTTC.

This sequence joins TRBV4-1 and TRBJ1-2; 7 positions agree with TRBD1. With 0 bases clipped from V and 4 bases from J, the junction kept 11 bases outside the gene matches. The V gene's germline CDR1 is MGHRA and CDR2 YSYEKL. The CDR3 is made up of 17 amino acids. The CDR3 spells CASSQEEGADWGYGYTF. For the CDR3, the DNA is TGCGCCAGCAGCCAAGAGGAGGGGGCCGATTGGGGCTATGGCTACACCTTC.

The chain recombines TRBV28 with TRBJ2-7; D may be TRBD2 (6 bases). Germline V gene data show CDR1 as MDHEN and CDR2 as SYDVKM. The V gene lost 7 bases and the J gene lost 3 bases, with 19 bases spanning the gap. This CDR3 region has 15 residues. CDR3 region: CASTAASEGHYEQYF. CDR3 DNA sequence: TGTGCCAGCACCGCAGCCTCGGAGGGCCACTACGAGCAGTACTTC.

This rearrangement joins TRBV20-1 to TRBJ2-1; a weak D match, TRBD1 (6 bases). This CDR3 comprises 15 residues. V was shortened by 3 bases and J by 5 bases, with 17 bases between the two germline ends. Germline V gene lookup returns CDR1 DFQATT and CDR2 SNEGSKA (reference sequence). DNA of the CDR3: TGCAGTGCTAGTGAACAGGGTGTAAGGCACAATGAGCAGTTCTTC. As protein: CSASEQGVRHNEQFF.

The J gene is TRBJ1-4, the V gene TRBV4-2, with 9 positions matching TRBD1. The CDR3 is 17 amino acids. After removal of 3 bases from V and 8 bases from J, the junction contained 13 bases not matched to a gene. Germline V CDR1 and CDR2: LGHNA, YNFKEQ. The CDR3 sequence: CASSQKHTGGADEKLFF. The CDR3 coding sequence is TGTGCCAGCAGCCAGAAGCACACAGGGGGCGCTGACGAAAAACTGTTTTTT.

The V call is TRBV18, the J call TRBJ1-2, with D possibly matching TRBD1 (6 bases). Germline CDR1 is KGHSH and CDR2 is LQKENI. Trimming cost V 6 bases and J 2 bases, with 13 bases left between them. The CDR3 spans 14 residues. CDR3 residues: CASSPTTGNYGYTF. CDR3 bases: TGTGCCAGCTCTCCCACCACAGGGAACTATGGCTACACCTTC.

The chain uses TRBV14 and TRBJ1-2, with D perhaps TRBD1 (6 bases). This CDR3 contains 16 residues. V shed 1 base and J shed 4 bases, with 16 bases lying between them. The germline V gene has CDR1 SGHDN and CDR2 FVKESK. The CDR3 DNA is TGTGCCAGCAGCCAAGTCGGAGGGGGAGGGTTCTATGGCTACACCTTC. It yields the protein CASSQVGGGGFYGYTF.

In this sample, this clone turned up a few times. CDR3 in DNA: TGTGCCAGCAGCAGCATTAGGGGGTTATCTGGAAACACCATATATTTT. It encodes CASSSIRGLSGNTIYF. The V and J genes are TRBV7-2 and TRBJ1-3; possibly TRBD1 for D (6 bases). Germline V gene lookup returns CDR1 SGHTA and CDR2 FQGNSA. Trimming removed 5 bases from V and 1 base from J, with 15 bases in between. The CDR3 length is 16 residues.

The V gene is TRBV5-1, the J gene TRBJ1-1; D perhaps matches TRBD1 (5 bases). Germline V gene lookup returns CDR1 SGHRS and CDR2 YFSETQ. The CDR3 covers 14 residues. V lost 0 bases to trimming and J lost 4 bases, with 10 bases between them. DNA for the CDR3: TGCGCCAGCAGCTTGGAGGGGCCGGGCACTGAAGCTTTCTTT. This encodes CASSLEGPGTEAFF.

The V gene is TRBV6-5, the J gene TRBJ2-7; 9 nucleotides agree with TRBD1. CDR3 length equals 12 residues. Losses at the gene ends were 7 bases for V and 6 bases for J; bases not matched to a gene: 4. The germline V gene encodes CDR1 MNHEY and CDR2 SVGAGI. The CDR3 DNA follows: TGTGCCAGCACCAAGGGACAGGGCGAGCAGTACTTC. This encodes CASTKGQGEQYF.

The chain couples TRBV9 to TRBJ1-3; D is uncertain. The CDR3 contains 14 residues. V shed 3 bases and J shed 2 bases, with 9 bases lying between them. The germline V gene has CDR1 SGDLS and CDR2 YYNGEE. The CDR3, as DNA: TGTGCCAGCAGCGGGTCTACGCCTGGAAACACCATATATTTT. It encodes CASSGSTPGNTIYF.

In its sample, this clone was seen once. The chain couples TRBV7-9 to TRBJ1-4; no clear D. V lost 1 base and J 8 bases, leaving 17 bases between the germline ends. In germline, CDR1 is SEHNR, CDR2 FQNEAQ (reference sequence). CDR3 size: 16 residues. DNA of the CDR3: TGTGCCAGCAGCTTAGACGGCACTCGATTCGGGGAAAAACTGTTTTTT. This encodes CASSLDGTRFGEKLFF.

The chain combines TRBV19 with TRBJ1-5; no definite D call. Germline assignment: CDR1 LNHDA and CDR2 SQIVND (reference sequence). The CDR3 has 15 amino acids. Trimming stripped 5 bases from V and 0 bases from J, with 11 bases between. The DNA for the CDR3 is TGTGCCAGTAGTTCAGGAATTTCTAGCAATCAGCCCCAGCATTTT. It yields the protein CASSSGISSNQPQHF.